This is a list of T cell receptor beta chains from one sample in a study of beta chain features in type 1 diabetes. Clones were read by immunoSEQ multiplex PCR, and TCRdb kept only the in-frame ones, dropping some. The data show more than 200,000 clones, approximately 16% seen once. Material for sequencing was naive CD4+ T cells from blood. The source of these receptors is a man aged 25 to 40 with type 1 diabetes. The CDR3 runs from the conserved cysteine through the conserved F or W. The order of the fields is D gene, V gene, clone size, J gene, CDR3 DNA, CDR3 protein. The D gene is left open where the match is weak. For some rows the clone size is stated as once, few or many, or as a class when expanded; others skip it.

>-|TRBV9|-|TRBJ2-5
TGTGCCAGCAGCGTAGGAGGGGTCAGGTCAGAGACCCAGTACTTC
CASSVGGVRSETQYF
>-|TRBV28|-|TRBJ2-7
TGTGCCAGCAGTTTACCTCAGGGTAGGCACGAGCAGTACTTC
CASSLPQGRHEQYF
>-|TRBV29-1|few|TRBJ2-3
TGCAGCGTTGATTCTGGAGCTGCAGATACGCAGTATTTT
CSVDSGAADTQYF
>-|TRBV5-4|few|TRBJ2-6
TGTGCCAGCACCACAGCCGACTCTGGGGCCAACGTCCTGACTTTC
CASTTADSGANVLTF
>TRBD2|TRBV18|-|TRBJ2-1
TGTGCCAGCTCACCAAGAGGACTAGCTAGGAATGAGCAGTTCTTC
CASSPRGLARNEQFF
>-|TRBV29-1|few|TRBJ2-5
TGCAGCGCTGAGCTGCGGGCGCGAGAGACCCAGTACTTC
CSAELRARETQYF
>-|TRBV7-8|once|TRBJ2-5
TGTGCCAGCAGCTTAGTAGGGGGGGACCCCAGGACCCAGTACTTC
CASSLVGGDPRTQYF
>-|TRBV2|few|TRBJ2-7
TGTGCCAGCAGTGGGATAGGGAGCTCCTACGAGCAGTACTTC
CASSGIGSSYEQYF
>-|TRBV5-1|-|TRBJ2-2
TGCGCCAGCAGCTTGGCTGGGCAAAACACCGGGGAGCTGTTTTTT
CASSLAGQNTGELFF
>-|TRBV29-1|-|TRBJ2-3
TGCAGCGTTGAGGGCCCCACAGATACGCAGTATTTT
CSVEGPTDTQYF
>TRBD1|TRBV29-1|-|TRBJ2-7
TGCAGCGTTGACGGGACAGGGGACGAGCAGTACTTC
CSVDGTGDEQYF
>-|TRBV7-2|few|TRBJ2-7
TGTGCCAGCAGCGGCCGCAGGGCGGCCGAGCAGTACTTC
CASSGRRAAEQYF
>-|TRBV18|-|TRBJ2-3
TGTGCCAGCTCACCAACCGGGGGGCAAGATACGCAGTATTTT
CASSPTGGQDTQYF
>-|TRBV29-1|-|TRBJ2-1
TGCAGCGTAGGACTTACCTACAATGAGCAGTTCTTC
CSVGLTYNEQFF
>TRBD1|TRBV29-1|few|TRBJ2-7
TGCAGCGTTCGAGACCGTCGACAGGGGAACTCCTACGAGCAGTACTTC
CSVRDRRQGNSYEQYF
>-|TRBV7-2|-|TRBJ2-5
TGTGCCACCCGAACTATGGAGACCCAGTACTTC
CATRTMETQYF
>TRBD1|TRBV10-1|-|TRBJ2-7
TGCGCCAGCAGCGGGACAGGGTCCTACGAGCAGTACTTC
CASSGTGSYEQYF
>-|TRBV5-1|few|TRBJ2-6
TGCGCCAGCAGCACCGACTTAACCGGGGCCAACGTCCTGACTTTC
CASSTDLTGANVLTF
>-|TRBV25-1|once|TRBJ2-1
TGTGCCAGCAGTGGTCCTACGGTGGGTGAGCAGTTCTTC
CASSGPTVGEQFF
>TRBD1|TRBV14|once|TRBJ2-6
TGTGCCAGCAGCCAAGTGGGGGACAGGGTTCGAAGGGCCAACGTCCTGACTTTC
CASSQVGDRVRRANVLTF
>-|TRBV4-1|few|TRBJ2-7
TGCGCCAGCAGCCAAGAATCCAGCGCCCTTTACTCCTACGAGCAGTACTTC
CASSQESSALYSYEQYF
>-|TRBV15|once|TRBJ2-1
TGTGCCACCAGCCCCTATGGATCGGGATACAATGAGCAGTTCTTC
CATSPYGSGYNEQFF
>TRBD2|TRBV18|-|TRBJ2-5
TGTGCCAGCTCACCGTTGACTAGCGGGAAGGGAGAGACCCAGTACTTC
CASSPLTSGKGETQYF
>TRBD1|TRBV2|-|TRBJ2-5
TGTGCCAGCAGGGGGGACAGGGGCGGCCCGGAGACCCAGTACTTC
CASRGDRGGPETQYF
>-|TRBV5-1|-|TRBJ2-5
TGCGCCAGCAGCCCCGGTGGGATCCAAGAGACCCAGTACTTC
CASSPGGIQETQYF
>-|TRBV5-1|-|TRBJ2-5
TGCGCCAGCAGCTCGGGGTCGGTCCAAGAGACCCAGTACTTC
CASSSGSVQETQYF
>TRBD2|TRBV7-2|-|TRBJ2-5
TGTGCCAGCAGCCTAATGAGGGGTAGCGGGAGTACGGAGACCCAGTACTTC
CASSLMRGSGSTETQYF
>-|TRBV9|once|TRBJ1-1
TGTGCCAGCAGCGCATCGGGCATCGGCACTGAAGCTTTCTTT
CASSASGIGTEAFF
>TRBD1|TRBV7-9|few|TRBJ2-3
TGTGCCAGCAGCTCCCAGGGGACAGGGGAGCCAGATACGCAGTATTTT
CASSSQGTGEPDTQYF
>-|TRBV4-3|-|TRBJ2-1
TGCGCCAGCAGCCAAGATGATGGTCCACAGTTCTTC
CASSQDDGPQFF
>TRBD2|TRBV5-4|few|TRBJ2-1
TGTGCCAGCAGCTTAAGCGGGAGGGACTGGGATGAGCAGTTCTTC
CASSLSGRDWDEQFF
>-|TRBV18|few|TRBJ2-3
TGTGCCAGCTCTCCAGGGGCGGGTGATACGCAGTATTTT
CASSPGAGDTQYF
>-|TRBV20-1|-|TRBJ2-7
TGCAGTGCCCCACGGGCCTACGAGCAGTACTTC
CSAPRAYEQYF